The 31 T cell receptor beta chains presented below share a single source sample, sequenced in a study of metastatic and nonmetastatic thyroid tumors. TCRdb recomputed clones from the PCR reads via MiXCR. The sample lists about 15,000 clones, around 25% occurring once. The entire patient cohort was treatment-naive prior to thyroid surgery. Sequenced: tumor tissue. These receptor sequences come from a female donor with papillary thyroid cancer or a benign thyroid nodule (not recorded which). Some clones in this sample may be carry-over from other donors' samples.

Judged by abundance, this clone is medium-sized (0.01 to 0.1%). This sequence joins TRBV2 and TRBJ2-7; 10 nucleotides match TRBD2. CDR3 length: 15 amino acids. Germline lookup yields CDR1 SNHLY and CDR2 FYNNEI. V dropped 2 bases and J dropped 8; count of bases not matched to a gene: 9. The CDR3 DNA reads TGTGCCAGCAGTGAACCTACTAGCGGGAACTTTCAGCAGTACTTC. Its translation is CASSEPTSGNFQQYF.

This chain joins TRBV10-3 and TRBJ1-1; D gene ambiguous. From germline, CDR1 is ENHRY and CDR2 SYGVKD. V lost 4 bases and J 0 bases, leaving 12 bases between the germline ends. The CDR3 has 15 residues. The DNA for the CDR3 is TGTGCCATCAGTGGGCAACAGATCATGAACACTGAAGCTTTCTTT. Its translation: CAISGQQIMNTEAFF.

The chain joins TRBV12-3 or TRBV12-4 to TRBJ1-6; D is unclear. This CDR3 has 13 residues. The germline V and J ends were trimmed by 3 bases and 8 bases, with 8 bases remaining between them. The chain's CDR3 is CASSFLLDSPLHF. In nucleotides, the CDR3 is TGTGCCAGCAGTTTCTTATTGGATTCACCCCTCCACTTT.

The table lists this clone with many counts. Other DNA sequences in this specimen translate into the identical CDR3. V and J are TRBV19 and TRBJ2-6; D may be TRBD2 (6 bases). Trimming removed 7 bases at V and 4 bases at J, with 17 bases between. Germline V lookup: CDR1 LNHDA, CDR2 SQIVND (reference sequence). The length of the CDR3 is 16 residues. The CDR3 region has the DNA TGTGCCAGTACCTACCTCGGGGGACCCGGGGCCAACGTCCTGACTTTC. This translates into CASTYLGGPGANVLTF.

This clone was seen repeatedly, ten times or more. The rearrangement links TRBV6-1 to TRBJ2-7; 10 nucleotides line up with TRBD2. The germline V gene encodes CDR1 MNHNS and CDR2 SASEGT. This CDR3 region has 14 residues. V trimming: 7 bases; J trimming: 3 bases; junction bases outside the gene matches: 6. The DNA for the CDR3 is TGTGCCAGCAACGGACTAGCGGAACTCTACGAGCAGTACTTC. Its protein product is CASNGLAELYEQYF.

This clone was observed many times. The chain couples TRBV2 to TRBJ2-2; possible D gene TRBD2, 7 bases. Germline V gene sequence: CDR1 SNHLY, CDR2 FYNNEI. V was clipped by 1 base and J by 7 bases, with 16 bases between them. This CDR3 comprises 16 residues. The CDR3 DNA is TGTGCCAGCAGTGAAGAGCGTGGGGGGGCCGTCGGGGAGCTGTTTTTT. Amino acids: CASSEERGGAVGELFF. Variable domain in full (rest from reference TRBV2 and TRBJ2-2): EPEVTQTPSHQVTQMGQEVILRCVPISNHLYFYWYRQILGQKVEFLVSFYNNEISEKSEIFDDQFSVERPDGSNFTLKIRSTKLEDSAMYFCASSEERGGAVGELFFGEGSRLTVL.

This clone has a count of ten or more. J is TRBJ2-7 and V is TRBV29-1; 8 bases fit TRBD1. The J segment lost 2 bases and the V segment lost 6 bases, leaving 12 bases of the junction unmatched. Germline CDR1 SQVTM, CDR2 ANQGSEA. The CDR3 length is 15 residues. In DNA, the CDR3 is TGCAGCGTCGCCGCGGCAGGGGGCTTACCCTACGAGCAGTACTTC. Translated: CSVAAAGGLPYEQYF.

This chain uses TRBV10-2 with TRBJ1-3; no clear D. Germline CDR1 reads WSHSY; CDR2 reads SAAADI. V dropped 6 bases and J dropped 0 bases, with 12 bases sitting between them. The CDR3 runs to 15 residues. The CDR3 here is CASREMVGSGNTIYF. CDR3 bases: TGCGCCAGCAGAGAGATGGTTGGCTCTGGAAACACCATATATTTT.

This clone has ten or more counts. The rearrangement links TRBV9 to TRBJ2-5; D might be TRBD1 or TRBD2, each matching 5 bases. V was pared by 0 bases and J by 7 bases, with 13 bases between. Germline CDR1 is SGDLS and CDR2 is YYNGEE. CDR3 length: 14 amino acids. In DNA, the CDR3 is TGTGCCAGCAGCGTAGTAGGGACCCCGGGGACCCAGTACTTC. As protein: CASSVVGTPGTQYF.

This clone showed up many times. The CDR3 nucleotides are TGTGCCAGCAGCGTAGAAGGGTACGGGGAATCCTACGAGCAGTACTTC. Protein product: CASSVEGYGESYEQYF. The J gene is TRBJ2-7, the V gene TRBV9; TRBD2 is a possible D gene (5 bases). CDR1 SGDLS and CDR2 YYNGEE come from the germline V gene. V was pared by 0 bases and J by 1 base, with 14 bases between. The CDR3 length is 16 residues. The whole variable domain, filled in from reference TRBV9 and TRBJ2-7, reads DSGVTQTPKHLITATGQRVTLRCSPRSGDLSVYWYQQSLDQGLQFLIQYYNGEERAKGNILERFSAQQFPDLHSELNLSSLELGDSALYFCASSVEGYGESYEQYFGPGTRLTVT.

This clone was counted many times. This sequence joins TRBV20-1 and TRBJ1-2; D unclear. Germline assignment: CDR1 DFQATT and CDR2 SNEGSKA (reference sequence). The ends were cut back, 0 bases at V and 0 bases at J, with 20 bases in the middle. This CDR3 region has 18 residues. CDR3 residues: CSARDLPLAGAPNYGYTF. CDR3 sequence (DNA): TGCAGTGCTAGAGATCTTCCTTTGGCAGGCGCCCCTAACTATGGCTACACCTTC.

This clone was counted many times. The sample carries other DNA sequences with the same CDR3. The chain recombines TRBV20-1 with TRBJ2-3; perhaps TRBD1 as D (7 bases). Trimming removed 3 bases from V and 2 bases from J, with 15 bases in between. In germline, CDR1 is DFQATT, CDR2 SNEGSKA (reference sequence). The CDR3 covers 15 residues. The CDR3 here is CSASVSGGYTDTQYF. For the CDR3, the DNA is TGCAGTGCTAGTGTGTCAGGGGGGTACACAGATACGCAGTATTTT.

CDR3 nucleotide sequence: TGCGCCAGCAGCTTGGTGCAGGGCTCTGCCGAGCAGTACTTC. This encodes CASSLVQGSAEQYF. The rearrangement links TRBV5-1 to TRBJ2-7, with TRBD1 as a possible D gene (5 bases). Germline V gene sequence: CDR1 SGHRS, CDR2 YFSETQ. With 0 bases removed from V and 6 bases from J, the gap between germline ends came to 13 bases. The CDR3 extends over 14 amino acids.

Details on this clone: A read error is possible here, since a much larger clone lies one base away. This sample includes further DNA sequences coding for the same CDR3. The rearrangement joins TRBV7-3 to TRBJ2-3; D not certain. V was cut by 5 bases and J by 8 bases, with 14 bases left in between. The CDR3 extends over 13 amino acids. From germline, CDR1 is SGHTA and CDR2 FQGTGA. CDR3 loop: CASSPIGGTTQYF. As DNA, the CDR3 is TGTGCCAGCAGCCCTATAGGCGGTACTACGCAGTATTTT.

This clone was detected once. A much larger clone lies a single base off, so this may be a read error. The gene calls are TRBV3-1 and TRBJ2-7; D ambiguous. CDR3 size: 13 residues. In germline, CDR1 is LGHDT, CDR2 YNNKEL (reference sequence). CDR3 sequence (DNA): TGTGCCAGCATCCAAGTAAACGCCTACGAGCAATACTTC. Translation: CASIQVNAYEQYF.

The chain's CDR3 is CASSQATTYTGELFF. DNA for the CDR3: TGCGCCAGCAGCCAAGCCACTACTTACACCGGGGAGCTGTTTTTT. The gene calls are TRBV4-1 and TRBJ2-2, with D hard to call. V lost 1 base and J lost 3, with 9 bases in between. CDR1 and CDR2 (germline): MGHRA, YSYEKL. The CDR3 loop spans 15 amino acids.

This clone came up many times. The V gene is TRBV20-1, the J gene TRBJ2-2, with TRBD2 identical over 10 bases. Trimming at V came to 2 bases and at J to 3 bases, leaving 0 bases not matched to a gene. Germline V gene data show CDR1 as DFQATT and CDR2 as SNEGSKA (reference sequence). The CDR3 covers 14 residues. The CDR3 sequence is CSARLAGDTGELFF. The CDR3 DNA sequence: TGCAGTGCTAGACTAGCGGGAGACACCGGGGAGCTGTTTTTT.

There are many counts of this clone. This chain joins TRBV28 and TRBJ1-5; unclear D gene. This CDR3 has 14 amino acids. The V end was cut by 3 bases, the J end by 3 bases, with 9 bases between. Per germline, CDR1 MDHEN and CDR2 SYDVKM. DNA for the CDR3: TGTGCCAGCAGTTTTGTACAGCACAATCAGCCCCAGCATTTT. The encoded protein is CASSFVQHNQPQHF.

The chain employs TRBV7-9 and TRBJ1-2; 8 nucleotides align to TRBD1. From germline, CDR1 is SEHNR and CDR2 FQNEAQ (reference sequence). This CDR3 spans 15 amino acids. The junction had 11 bases not matched to a gene; V was cut back by 5 bases and J by 6 bases. CDR3 bases: TGTGCCAGCAGCCCCCTGGACAGGGAAAGGGATGGCTACACCTTC. As protein: CASSPLDRERDGYTF. The full variable domain, with the rest looked up from reference TRBV7-9 and TRBJ1-2, is DTGVSQNPRHKITKRGQNVTFRCDPISEHNRLYWYRQTLGQGPEFLTYFQNEAQLEKSRLLSDRFSAERPKGSFSTLEIQRTEQGDSAMYLCASSPLDRERDGYTFGSGTRLTVV.

In its sample, this clone was seen a few times. V and J are TRBV4-1 and TRBJ1-2, with D possibly matching TRBD1 (5 bases). This CDR3 is 11 amino acids long. Germline V CDR1 and CDR2: MGHRA, YSYEKL. Trimming took off 7 bases at V and 4 bases at J, with 7 bases between the two ends. CDR3 sequence: CASNGGYGYTF. The CDR3 coding sequence is TGCGCCAGCAATGGGGGCTATGGCTACACCTTC.

Here the CDR3 DNA reads TGCGCCAGCAGCCAAGTCGGTGGCCCCAAGTGGTCACAGCCCCAGCATTTT. It encodes CASSQVGGPKWSQPQHF. The genes are TRBV4-1 and TRBJ1-5; D remains unclear. V lost 1 base, J lost 7 bases, and 20 bases lay in between. This CDR3 region has 17 residues. Germline V gives CDR1 MGHRA, CDR2 YSYEKL.

This clone showed up many times. The chain links TRBV29-1 to TRBJ2-7, with TRBD2 matching 8 bases. V lost 2 bases, J lost 2 bases, and 5 bases stayed unmatched. The CDR3 totals 14 residues. Germline V gene sequence: CDR1 SQVTM, CDR2 ANQGSEA. As DNA, the CDR3 is TGCAGCGTTGAATCGGGACTAGGGGCCTACGAGCAGTACTTC. Its protein is CSVESGLGAYEQYF.

This clone was counted between two and nine times. A read error may be the cause here, since a much bigger clone is one base away. The sample carries other DNA sequences with the same CDR3. The chain uses TRBV11-1 and TRBJ2-6; D gene uncertain. Germline CDR1 reads SGHAT; CDR2 reads FQDESV (reference sequence). With 1 base removed from V and 1 base from J, the gap between germline ends came to 8 bases. The CDR3 is made up of 16 amino acids. The CDR3 nucleotides read TGTGCCAGCAGCTTAGGTAAGGATTCTGGGGCCAACGTCCTGACTTTC. Protein: CASSLGKDSGANVLTF.

This clone came up many times. The sample holds other DNA sequences that translate to the same CDR3. J is TRBJ2-3 and V is TRBV20-1; D is perhaps TRBD2 (6 bases). The CDR3 totals 15 residues. Deletions cut 0 bases from V and 6 bases from J, with 16 bases between. CDR1 and CDR2 from the germline V gene are DFQATT and SNEGSKA (reference sequence). The CDR3 nucleotides are TGCAGTGCTAGAGACGATCGGGGGAGCGGGGATACGCAGTATTTT. Residues: CSARDDRGSGDTQYF.

This clone has just a few counts. One end of the junction does not line up with germline, which may come from a read error. The chain is built from TRBV12-3 or TRBV12-4 and TRBJ1-5; tentative D call: TRBD1 (5 bases). CDR3 length: 16 amino acids. CDR3 nucleotides: TGCGCCAGCAGCCAAGATTTATCAGGGCGCGATCAGCCCCAGCATTTT. Translating it yields CASSQDLSGRDQPQHF.

The chain carries TRBV7-6 and TRBJ1-1; D is undetermined. Germline V gene sequence: CDR1 SGHVS, CDR2 FNYEAQ. The ends were cut back, 9 bases at V and 0 bases at J, with 11 bases in the middle. This CDR3 has 13 amino acids. The CDR3 reads CASSAGLNTEAFF. DNA of the CDR3: TGTGCCAGTAGTGCCGGATTGAACACTGAAGCTTTCTTT.

This clone was seen a few times. The chain recombines TRBV28 with TRBJ2-1; no definite D call. With 5 bases removed from V and 6 bases from J, the gap between germline ends came to 17 bases. This CDR3 spans 15 amino acids. Germline V lookup: CDR1 MDHEN, CDR2 SYDVKM. CDR3 protein: CASSLLQQVGNEQFF. The CDR3 DNA is TGTGCCAGCAGTCTATTGCAGCAAGTTGGCAATGAGCAGTTCTTC.

Ten or more counts support this clone. The V call is TRBV5-1, the J call TRBJ2-1, with D maybe TRBD2 (7 bases). Germline V lookup: CDR1 SGHRS, CDR2 YFSETQ. V lost 4 bases to trimming and J lost 4 bases, with 18 bases between them. This CDR3 spans 16 amino acids. Here the CDR3 DNA reads TGCGCCAGCAGCGGTAGGGGGGAGGGCCGATACAATGAGCAGTTCTTC. Encoded protein: CASSGRGEGRYNEQFF.

The CDR3 nucleotides read TGCGCCAGCGGGTTCCGGAGTAGCACAGATACGCAGTATTTT. This gives the protein CASGFRSSTDTQYF. The rearrangement links TRBV5-1 to TRBJ2-3; no clear D gene. Germline assignment: CDR1 SGHRS and CDR2 YFSETQ. The CDR3 totals 14 residues. Trimming removed 7 bases at V and 0 bases at J, with 12 bases between.

At least ten counts were recorded for this clone. This sequence joins TRBV11-2 and TRBJ2-1; 9 positions match TRBD1. Germline trimming cut 5 bases from V and 3 bases from J; bases unmatched to any gene: 8. CDR1 SGHAT and CDR2 FQNNGV come from the germline V gene. The CDR3 spans 16 residues. The CDR3 DNA is TGTGCCAGCAGCGGGAAAGGACAGGGGAACTACAATGAGCAGTTCTTC. Amino acid sequence: CASSGKGQGNYNEQFF.

A remark on this clone: The junction shows a germline mismatch at one end, possibly a read error. The chain combines TRBV5-1 with TRBJ2-1; 8 positions match TRBD2. The V gene's germline CDR1 is SGHRS and CDR2 YFSETQ. This CDR3 is built from 18 residues. The CDR3 DNA reads as TGCGCCAGCGGCTTGGTTGTAGCGGGACAACTAAGTTACAATGATCAGTTCTTC. Translating gives CASGLVVAGQLSYNDQFF.